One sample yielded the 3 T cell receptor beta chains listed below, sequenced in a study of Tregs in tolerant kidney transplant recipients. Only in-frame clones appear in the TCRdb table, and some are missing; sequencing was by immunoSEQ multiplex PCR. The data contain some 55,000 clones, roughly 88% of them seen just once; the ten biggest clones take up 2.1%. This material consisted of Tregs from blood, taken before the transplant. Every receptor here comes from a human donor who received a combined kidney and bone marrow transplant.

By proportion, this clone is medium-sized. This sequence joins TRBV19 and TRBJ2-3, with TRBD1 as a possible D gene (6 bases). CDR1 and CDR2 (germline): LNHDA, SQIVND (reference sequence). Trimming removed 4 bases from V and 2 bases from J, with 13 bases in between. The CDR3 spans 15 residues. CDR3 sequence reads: CASSRTGWLTDTQYF. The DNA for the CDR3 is TGTGCCAGTAGTAGAACAGGGTGGCTCACAGATACGCAGTATTTT.

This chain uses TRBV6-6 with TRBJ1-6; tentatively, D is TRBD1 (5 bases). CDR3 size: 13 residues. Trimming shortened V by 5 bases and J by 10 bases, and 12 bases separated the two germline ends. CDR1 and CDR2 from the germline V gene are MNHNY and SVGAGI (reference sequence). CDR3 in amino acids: CASSRGLGSPLHF. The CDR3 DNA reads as TGTGCCAGCAGTAGGGGACTCGGATCACCCCTCCACTTT.

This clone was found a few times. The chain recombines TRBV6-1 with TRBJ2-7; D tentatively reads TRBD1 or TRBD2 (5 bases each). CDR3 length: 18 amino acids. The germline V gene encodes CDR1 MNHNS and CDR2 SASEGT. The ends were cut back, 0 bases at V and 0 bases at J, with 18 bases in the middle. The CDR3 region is CASSEALGGRVRSYEQYF. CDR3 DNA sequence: TGTGCCAGCAGTGAAGCTCTTGGGGGACGGGTCCGCTCCTACGAGCAGTACTTC.